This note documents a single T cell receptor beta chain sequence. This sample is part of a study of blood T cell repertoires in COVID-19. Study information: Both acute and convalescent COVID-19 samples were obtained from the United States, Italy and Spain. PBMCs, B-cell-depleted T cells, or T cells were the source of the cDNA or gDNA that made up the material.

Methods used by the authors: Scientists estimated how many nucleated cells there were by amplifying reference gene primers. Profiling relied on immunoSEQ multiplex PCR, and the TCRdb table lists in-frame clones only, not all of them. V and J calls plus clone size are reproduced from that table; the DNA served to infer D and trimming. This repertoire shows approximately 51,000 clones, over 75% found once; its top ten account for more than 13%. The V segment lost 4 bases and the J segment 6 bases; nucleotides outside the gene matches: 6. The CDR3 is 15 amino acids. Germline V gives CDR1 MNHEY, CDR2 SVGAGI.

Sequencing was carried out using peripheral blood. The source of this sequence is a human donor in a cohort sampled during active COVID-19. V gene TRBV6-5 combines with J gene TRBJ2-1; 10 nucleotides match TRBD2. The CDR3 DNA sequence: TGTGCCAGCAGTTCTCGGACTAGCGGCACCAATGAGCAGTTCTTC. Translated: CASSSRTSGTNEQFF.